This is a list of T cell receptor beta chains from one sample in a study of regulatory T cells in long-lasting Graves disease. A single record per CDR3 protein comes from TCRdb applying MiXCR to the multiplex PCR reads. The sample includes around 470,000 distinct CDR3 sequences, roughly 15% of them seen just once. This sample also belongs to another study, concerning T cells in Graves' hyperthyroidism and ophthalmopathy.

This specimen was peripheral blood mononuclear cells (PBMCs), taken at new diagnosis, from a patient treated with antithyroid drugs. The source is a woman between 45 and 65 years old with Graves disease. The CDR3 runs from the conserved cysteine through the conserved F or W. D genes are given only for firm matches. Where a row states a size, it is once, few, many or the class of an expanded clone; other rows omit it.

>TRBV9|-|14|-|TRBJ2-1
CASSVGAAGYEQFF
TGTGCCAGCAGCGTAGGAGCCGCGGGCTATGAGCAGTTCTTC
>TRBV7-3|-|15|TRBD2|TRBJ2-1
CASSLTGTSFGEQFF
TGTGCCAGCAGCTTGACCGGGACTAGCTTCGGTGAGCAGTTCTTC
>TRBV19|-|15|TRBD2|TRBJ2-1
CASSILGGRYNEQFF
TGTGCCAGTAGTATCTTGGGAGGGCGGTACAATGAGCAGTTCTTC
>TRBV20-1|many|15|TRBD1|TRBJ1-1
CSARQGASMNTEAFF
TGCAGTGCTAGACAGGGGGCGAGCATGAACACTGAAGCTTTCTTT
>TRBV9|few|16|-|TRBJ2-2
CASSVTWDLVSGELFF
TGTGCCAGCAGCGTCACTTGGGACCTAGTCTCCGGGGAGCTGTTTTTT
>TRBV2|many|13|-|TRBJ1-5
CASMEGLNQPQHF
TGTGCCAGCATGGAGGGACTAAATCAGCCCCAGCATTTT
>TRBV20-1|many|12|-|TRBJ1-1
CSASWGDTEAFF
TGCAGTGCTAGTTGGGGGGACACTGAAGCTTTCTTT
>TRBV30|many|14|TRBD2|TRBJ2-1
CAWSLLAGLNEQFF
TGTGCCTGGAGTTTACTAGCGGGATTGAATGAGCAGTTCTTC
>TRBV27|few|15|TRBD2|TRBJ2-1
CASSLGGSLHNEQFF
TGTGCCAGCAGTTTAGGCGGGAGCCTCCACAATGAGCAGTTCTTC
>TRBV30|few|15|-|TRBJ2-1
CAWSVGSGSYNEQFF
TGTGCCTGGAGTGTGGGGTCGGGCTCCTACAATGAGCAGTTCTTC
>TRBV4-1|few|18|-|TRBJ2-2
CASSQNFPGIGSTGELFF
TGCGCCAGCAGCCAAAACTTTCCAGGGATCGGGTCGACCGGGGAGCTGTTTTTT
>TRBV4-1|few|16|TRBD2|TRBJ2-7
CASSLVGTSGIYEQYF
TGCGCCAGCAGCCTAGTGGGGACTAGCGGGATCTACGAGCAGTACTTC
>TRBV11-2|many|18|TRBD2|TRBJ2-2
CASSLDLAGVLGTGELFF
TGTGCCAGCAGCTTAGATCTAGCGGGAGTCTTAGGCACCGGGGAGCTGTTTTTT
>TRBV7-9|many|16|TRBD1|TRBJ2-7
CASSPRTGLSSYEQYF
TGTGCCAGCAGCCCCCGGACAGGGCTAAGCTCCTACGAGCAGTACTTC
>TRBV30|few|17|-|TRBJ1-5
CAWSVLWYRVLNQPQHF
TGTGCCTGGAGTGTACTGTGGTACAGGGTTTTAAATCAGCCCCAGCATTTT
>TRBV28|many|16|TRBD2|TRBJ2-1
CASEPSQAGAGNEQFF
TGTGCCAGCGAGCCCAGCCAAGCGGGAGCAGGCAATGAGCAGTTCTTC
>TRBV30|many|16|TRBD1|TRBJ2-7
CAWSEYSGTGSYEQYF
TGTGCCTGGAGTGAATACTCCGGGACAGGATCCTACGAGCAGTACTTC
>TRBV11-2|many|17|-|TRBJ1-1
CASSPNAGTSINTEAFF
TGTGCCAGCAGCCCCAACGCAGGGACATCTATAAACACTGAAGCTTTCTTT
>TRBV10-3|few|11|-|TRBJ2-7
CAIKVGYEQYF
TGTGCCATCAAGGTAGGCTACGAGCAGTACTTC
>TRBV7-3|few|19|-|TRBJ2-1
CASSSRGSAVRTAYNEQFF
TGTGCCAGCAGCTCCAGGGGTAGCGCGGTAAGGACAGCATACAATGAGCAGTTCTTC
>TRBV28|many|17|TRBD2|TRBJ2-7
CASSSNQGLAFPYEQYF
TGTGCCAGCAGTTCAAATCAGGGACTAGCGTTCCCCTACGAGCAGTACTTC
>TRBV7-2|many|15|-|TRBJ2-1
CASSSTSSLNNEQFF
TGTGCCAGCAGCTCGACTAGTTCCCTTAACAATGAGCAGTTCTTC
>TRBV19|few|19|-|TRBJ2-5
CASSKRSPGHHPREETQYF
TGTGCCAGTAGTAAACGCAGTCCGGGACATCACCCTCGAGAGGAGACCCAGTACTTC
>TRBV6-2/TRBV6-3|few|15|TRBD2|TRBJ2-1
CASSYSAGVYNEQFF
TGTGCCAGCAGTTATTCTGCGGGAGTCTACAATGAGCAGTTCTTC
>TRBV6-2/TRBV6-3|few|17|TRBD2|TRBJ2-5
CASSYPSTSGSWETQYF
TGTGCCAGCAGTTACCCGAGTACTAGCGGGAGTTGGGAGACCCAGTACTTC
>TRBV28|-|13|TRBD1|TRBJ1-2
CASSLDRVARYTF
TGTGCCAGCAGTTTGGACAGGGTAGCTCGCTACACCTTC
>TRBV5-6|-|20|TRBD1|TRBJ2-6
CASSSLRDRGGSSGANVLTF
TGTGCCAGCAGCTCCCTCCGGGACAGGGGCGGAAGCTCTGGGGCCAACGTCCTGACTTTC
>TRBV28|-|17|TRBD1|TRBJ1-5
CASSSGTGDRGYQPQHF
TGTGCCAGCAGTTCCGGGACAGGGGATAGGGGGTATCAGCCCCAGCATTTT
>TRBV6-9|-|14|-|TRBJ2-2
CASSFAEDTGELFF
TGTGCCAGCAGTTTCGCGGAGGACACCGGGGAGCTGTTTTTT
>TRBV5-1|many|16|TRBD2|TRBJ2-1
CASFSGTSASYNEQFF
TGCGCCAGCTTTTCCGGGACTAGCGCGTCCTACAATGAGCAGTTCTTC
>TRBV4-1|few|15|-|TRBJ2-3
CASSQVVPYGDTQYF
TGCGCCAGCAGCCAAGTTGTCCCATATGGGGATACGCAGTATTTT
>TRBV18|many|14|-|TRBJ2-5
CASSQTDLQETQYF
TGTGCCAGCTCACAGACAGACCTACAAGAGACCCAGTACTTC
>TRBV19|-|20|TRBD2|TRBJ2-4
CASSPGLAGGQGQAKNIQYF
TGTGCCAGTAGTCCGGGACTAGCGGGAGGGCAGGGGCAGGCCAAAAACATTCAGTACTTC
>TRBV9|few|15|-|TRBJ2-2
CASSVGGGDTGELFF
TGTGCCAGCAGCGTAGGGGGAGGTGACACCGGGGAGCTGTTTTTT
>TRBV11-3|many|14|-|TRBJ2-1
CASSSSRAYNEQFF
TGTGCCAGCAGCTCATCTAGAGCCTACAATGAGCAGTTCTTC
>TRBV11-2|many|18|TRBD2|TRBJ2-1
CASSPGTSGRAVKNEQFF
TGTGCCAGCAGCCCCGGGACTAGCGGGAGGGCCGTTAAGAATGAGCAGTTCTTC
>TRBV6-2/TRBV6-3|many|16|TRBD2|TRBJ2-2
CASRPLAGTNTGELFF
TGTGCCAGCAGGCCCCTAGCGGGAACGAACACCGGGGAGCTGTTTTTT
>TRBV18|few|13|-|TRBJ1-4
CASSPGRNEKLFF
TGTGCCAGCTCACCGGGCCGAAATGAAAAACTGTTTTTT
>TRBV29-1|-|11|-|TRBJ2-1
CGAYFYNEQFF
TGCGGGGCCTATTTCTACAATGAGCAGTTCTTC
>TRBV5-1|many|16|-|TRBJ1-4
CASSLASGGSDEKLFF
TGCGCCAGCAGCTTGGCCAGCGGGGGATCTGATGAAAAACTGTTTTTT
>TRBV27|many|15|TRBD1|TRBJ1-1
CASSPGGRLSTEAFF
TGTGCCAGCAGCCCAGGGGGGCGGTTGAGCACTGAAGCTTTCTTT
>TRBV4-2|few|13|-|TRBJ1-6
CASSQREDSPLHF
TGTGCCAGCAGCCAGCGAGAGGACTCACCCCTCCACTTT